The clone carrying this T cell receptor (beta chain) has a single count. This sample is drawn from a study of control samples from healthy donors and cancer patients. Only in-frame clones appear in the TCRdb table, and some are missing; sequencing was by immunoSEQ multiplex PCR. The sample has roughly 130,000 clones, approximately 90% seen once. The CDR3 runs 14 residues. In germline, CDR1 is SEHNR, CDR2 FQNEAQ (reference sequence). V is TRBV7-9 and J is TRBJ2-2; possibly TRBD1 or TRBD2 for D (5 bases each). The clonotype comes from a man in his late teens or twenties in good health. The sample taken for sequencing was blood. CDR3 protein: CATAGTDYTGELFF. The DNA for the CDR3 is TGTGCGACTGCAGGGACGGACTACACCGGGGAGCTGTTTTTT.